Below, 22 T cell receptor beta chains from the same sample are listed, as sequenced in a study of T cell responses to AZD1222 COVID-19 vaccine. This table comes from immunoSEQ multiplex PCR, and its TCRdb copy is limited to in-frame clones, with some not included. The table includes 95,000 to 150,000 clones, more than 65% detected once. Sequences were derived from peripheral blood, sampled 28 days after the second AZD1222 dose. All receptors derive from an adult who received the AZD1222 COVID-19 vaccine.

The rearrangement uses TRBV9 and TRBJ1-6; tentative D call: TRBD1 (5 bases). CDR3 length: 16 residues. Germline V gene lookup returns CDR1 SGDLS and CDR2 YYNGEE. Between the trimmed V and J ends, which lost 0 bases and 0 bases, there was a span of 7 bases. The CDR3 sequence: CASSVGQSSYNSPLHF. CDR3 coding DNA: TGTGCCAGCAGCGTAGGACAGAGCTCCTATAATTCACCCCTCCACTTT. The entire variable domain, with the rest obtained from reference TRBV9 and TRBJ1-6, is as follows: DSGVTQTPKHLITATGQRVTLRCSPRSGDLSVYWYQQSLDQGLQFLIQYYNGEERAKGNILERFSAQQFPDLHSELNLSSLELGDSALYFCASSVGQSSYNSPLHFGNGTRLTVT.

The chain couples TRBV7-2 to TRBJ1-6, with D possibly matching TRBD1 (6 bases). The germline V and J ends were trimmed by 3 bases and 5 bases, with 14 bases remaining between them. From germline, CDR1 is SGHTA and CDR2 FQGNSA. This CDR3 spans 16 amino acids. Here the CDR3 DNA reads TGTGCCAGCAGCTTCTCCGGGACAAGTCATAATTCACCCCTCCACTTT. Amino acids: CASSFSGTSHNSPLHF.

V gene TRBV2 combines with J gene TRBJ1-5; unclear D gene. CDR1 SNHLY and CDR2 FYNNEI come from the germline V gene. The CDR3 is made up of 17 amino acids. V shed 3 bases and J shed 3 bases, with 18 bases lying between them. CDR3 DNA: TGTGCCAGCAGTGAGTCTGGCCTGGTGGCTTACAATCAGCCCCAGCATTTT. It is translated as CASSESGLVAYNQPQHF. Combining the CDR3 with reference TRBV2 and TRBJ1-5 gives the whole variable domain EPEVTQTPSHQVTQMGQEVILRCVPISNHLYFYWYRQILGQKVEFLVSFYNNEISEKSEIFDDQFSVERPDGSNFTLKIRSTKLEDSAMYFCASSESGLVAYNQPQHFGDGTRLSIL.

The genes are TRBV18 and TRBJ2-1; perhaps TRBD1 as D (5 bases). Germline V gene data show CDR1 as KGHSH and CDR2 as LQKENI. Trimming took off 9 bases at V and 3 bases at J, with 18 bases between the two ends. The CDR3 spans 15 residues. Here the CDR3 reads CASETTTENYNEQFF. CDR3 DNA sequence: TGTGCCAGTGAGACAACGACAGAGAACTACAATGAGCAGTTCTTC.

The chain recombines TRBV5-1 with TRBJ1-6; no definite D call. V was pared by 3 bases and J by 7 bases, with 8 bases between. Germline CDR1 and CDR2: SGHRS and YFSETQ. The CDR3 has 13 amino acids. CDR3 nucleotides: TGCGCCAGCAGCTCACAAGACAATTCACCCCTCCACTTT. This encodes CASSSQDNSPLHF.

Concerning this clone itself: The sample has other DNA sequences that encode this CDR3 too. The chain combines TRBV5-1 with TRBJ2-7, with TRBD2 matching over 7 bases. The CDR3 runs 15 residues. Germline V gene lookup returns CDR1 SGHRS and CDR2 YFSETQ. V lost 1 base and J lost 0; bases outside the gene matches: 4. The CDR3 coding sequence is TGCGCCAGCAGCTTGAGGCGGGGGTCCTCCTACGAGCAGTACTTC. It specifies CASSLRRGSSYEQYF.

This clone has only a few counts. The genes are TRBV6-5 and TRBJ2-1; 12 nucleotides align to TRBD2. CDR1 MNHEY and CDR2 SVGAGI come from the germline V gene. V lost 2 bases and J lost 7; bases outside the gene matches: 6. The CDR3 extends over 16 amino acids. CDR3 DNA sequence: TGTGCCAGCAGTTACCCTGCGACTAGCGGGGGAAATGAGCAGTTCTTC. Its translation is CASSYPATSGGNEQFF.

CDR3 sequence (DNA): TGTGCCAGCAGTTTAAAAGGGACAGGGATTGACTACGAGCAGTACTTC. This codes for CASSLKGTGIDYEQYF. This chain uses TRBV27 with TRBJ2-7, with TRBD1 matching 9 bases. The CDR3 is made up of 16 amino acids. CDR1 is MNHEY, CDR2 SMNVEV, per germline (reference sequence). V was clipped by 2 bases and J by 3 bases; unmatched bases: 8.

The CDR3 sequence: CASSLTGTGISYGYTF. For the CDR3, the DNA is TGTGCCAGCAGCTTAACCGGGACAGGAATTTCCTATGGCTACACCTTC. This chain joins TRBV7-6 and TRBJ1-2; TRBD1 aligns across 8 bases. The CDR3 spans 16 residues. The germline V gene encodes CDR1 SGHVS and CDR2 FNYEAQ. J was trimmed by 4 bases and V by 2 bases; bases with no gene match: 9.

The chain is built from TRBV9 and TRBJ1-1; no reliable D call. CDR3 size: 14 residues. Trimming pared 0 bases from V and 7 bases from J, leaving 13 bases between. Germline assignment: CDR1 SGDLS and CDR2 YYNGEE. The CDR3 nucleotides read TGTGCCAGCAGCGTAGGAGCAGACAAAAATGAAGCTTTCTTT. Encoded protein: CASSVGADKNEAFF.

The chain combines TRBV5-6 with TRBJ2-2; 8 bases are shared with TRBD2. Germline values: CDR1 SGHDT, CDR2 YYEEEE. The ends lost 4 bases at V and 6 bases at J; junction bases unmatched: 8. The CDR3 sequence is 15 residues long. The CDR3 DNA is TGTGCCAGCAGCCCCGGAACGCGGGGGGCCGGGGAGCTGTTTTTT. It codes for CASSPGTRGAGELFF.

This clone was recorded a few times. This chain uses TRBV5-8 with TRBJ1-1; D gene ambiguous. Germline V lookup: CDR1 SGHTS, CDR2 YDEGEE. This CDR3 region has 13 residues. V dropped 0 bases and J dropped 10 bases, with 13 bases sitting between them. The CDR3 DNA follows: TGTGCCAGCAGCTTGGCCGGTGGACTAGGAGCTTTCTTT. Residues: CASSLAGGLGAFF. Complete variable domain (other parts from reference TRBV5-8 and TRBJ1-1): EAGVTQSPTHLIKTRGQQATLRCSPISGHTSVYWYQQALGLGLQFLLWYDEGEERNRGNFPPRFSGRQFPNYSSELNVNALELEDSALYLCASSLAGGLGAFFGQGTRLTVV.

The chain carries TRBV11-3 and TRBJ1-2; D is possibly TRBD1 (5 bases). V was trimmed by 3 bases and J by 1 base, leaving 15 bases between them. Germline V gives CDR1 SGHNT, CDR2 YENEEA. This CDR3 has 16 amino acids. The CDR3, as DNA: TGTGCCAGCAGCTTTATCCGGGACGCAGTTAACTATGGCTACACCTTC. It codes for CASSFIRDAVNYGYTF.

The gene calls are TRBV10-2 and TRBJ1-5; tentative D call: TRBD1 (5 bases). CDR3 size: 12 residues. The V gene lost 8 bases and the J gene lost 3 bases, with 8 bases spanning the gap. Per germline, CDR1 WSHSY and CDR2 SAAADI. The CDR3 region is CASGAPNQPQHF. Here the CDR3 DNA reads TGCGCCAGCGGGGCCCCCAATCAGCCCCAGCATTTT.

This sequence joins TRBV3-1 (or the pseudogene TRBV3-2) and TRBJ2-2; D uncertain. The ends were cut back, 5 bases at V and 6 bases at J, with 10 bases in the middle. CDR3 length: 13 amino acids. The germline V gene encodes CDR1 LGHDT and CDR2 YNNKEL (reference sequence). The CDR3 DNA sequence: TGTGCCAGCAGCTCCCTTTCTGCCGGGGAGCTGTTTTTT. Protein sequence: CASSSLSAGELFF.

The V and J genes are TRBV15 and TRBJ2-2; TRBD1 matches 9 bases. CDR1 is LNHNV, CDR2 YYDKDF, per germline (reference sequence). CDR3 length: 15 amino acids. The trim removed 3 bases at V and 5 bases at J, leaving 4 bases unmatched. CDR3 sequence: CATSRGQGGTGELFF. As DNA, the CDR3 is TGTGCCACCAGCAGGGGACAGGGAGGTACCGGGGAGCTGTTTTTT.

V usage is TRBV19 and J usage is TRBJ1-3, with a tentative D call TRBD1 (5 bases). The CDR3 has 15 residues. Germline CDR1 LNHDA, CDR2 SQIVND (reference sequence). V gave up 1 base and J gave up 1 base, with 8 bases separating them. In DNA form, the CDR3 reads TGTGCCAGTAGTATAGGACAGACTTCTGGAAACACCATATATTTT. Protein sequence: CASSIGQTSGNTIYF.

The sample holds one count of this clone. This rearrangement joins TRBV9 to TRBJ1-1; D possibly corresponds to TRBD1 (5 bases). The CDR3 extends over 13 amino acids. CDR1 is SGDLS and CDR2 is YYNGEE in the germline V gene. Deletions cut 0 bases from V and 8 bases from J, with 11 bases between. The CDR3 DNA sequence: TGTGCCAGCAGCGTAGACGAATGGGGGGAAGCTTTCTTT. Translation gives CASSVDEWGEAFF.

This chain links TRBV28 with TRBJ1-2, with D perhaps matching TRBD1 (5 bases). V lost 5 bases and J lost 5, with 15 bases in between. The germline V gene encodes CDR1 MDHEN and CDR2 SYDVKM. The CDR3 runs to 14 residues. Here the CDR3 DNA reads TGTGCCAGCAGTCTCGACAGCTCGAATTATGGCTACACCTTC. This translates into CASSLDSSNYGYTF.

The chain carries TRBV5-4 and TRBJ2-1; the D gene is possibly TRBD2 (6 bases). CDR1 and CDR2 (germline): SGHNT, YYREEE (reference sequence). Trimming took off 6 bases at V and 5 bases at J, with 15 bases between the two ends. The CDR3 consists of 14 residues. The CDR3: CASTRAAGNNEQFF. CDR3 coding DNA: TGTGCCAGCACCCGAGCCGCGGGGAACAATGAGCAGTTCTTC.

This clone was detected only a few times. The V and J genes are TRBV7-2 and TRBJ1-1, with D perhaps TRBD1 (6 bases). The CDR3 is made up of 12 amino acids. The germline CDR1 and CDR2 sequences are SGHTA and FQGNSA. V gave up 3 bases and J gave up 11 bases, with 13 bases separating them. CDR3 region: CASSLGAGGAFF. CDR3 coding DNA: TGTGCCAGCAGCTTGGGGGCAGGCGGGGCTTTCTTT.

The genes are TRBV9 and TRBJ2-5; 7 nucleotides match TRBD1. The CDR3 is 14 amino acids. CDR1 is SGDLS and CDR2 is YYNGEE in the germline V gene. Losses at the gene ends were 3 bases for V and 4 bases for J; bases not matched to a gene: 6. CDR3 sequence reads: CASSATGVGETQYF. The CDR3 coding sequence is TGTGCCAGCAGCGCCACAGGGGTCGGAGAGACCCAGTACTTC.